These 3 T cell receptor beta chains were sequenced from one sample in a study of regulatory T cells in long-lasting Graves disease. Assembly of TCR beta libraries relied on iRepertoire HTBI primers together with Arm-PCR of CDR3 regions. MiXCR, run by TCRdb on the multiplex PCR reads, gives a single entry per CDR3 protein. The sample records roughly 490,000 distinct CDR3 sequences, 22% being singletons. As to time point: persistent/refractory GD, antithyroid drugs over 5 years with positive TRAb. PBMCs provided the RNA from which the TCR library was made. The sequencing here drew on peripheral blood mononuclear cells (PBMCs), taken when the disease was refractory, from a patient treated with antithyroid drugs. The receptors stem from a female donor with Graves disease.

This clonotype has only a few counts. The chain couples TRBV29-1 to TRBJ2-1; tentative D call: TRBD1 (5 bases). V was trimmed by 4 bases and J by 4 bases, leaving 23 bases between them. CDR3 length: 17 residues. Germline V lookup: CDR1 SQVTM, CDR2 ANQGSEA. The CDR3 here is CSVVWQGRIKRYNEQFF. The CDR3 nucleotides read TGCAGCGTTGTGTGGCAGGGTCGGATTAAACGGTACAATGAGCAGTTCTTC.

This clonotype came up many times. This rearrangement joins TRBV9 to TRBJ1-2, with a possible D match to TRBD1 (5 bases). This CDR3 is built from 16 residues. CDR1 is SGDLS, CDR2 YYNGEE, per germline. V was clipped by 1 base and J by 4 bases, with 17 bases between them. The CDR3, as DNA: TGTGCCAGCAGCGTACGGACACAACCCAGATTCTATGGCTACACCTTC. Its translation: CASSVRTQPRFYGYTF. Based on the CDR3 plus reference TRBV9 and TRBJ1-2, the full variable domain is DSGVTQTPKHLITATGQRVTLRCSPRSGDLSVYWYQQSLDQGLQFLIQYYNGEERAKGNILERFSAQQFPDLHSELNLSSLELGDSALYFCASSVRTQPRFYGYTFGSGTRLTVV.

This clonotype was picked up a small number of times. The rearrangement links TRBV20-1 to TRBJ2-5; TRBD2 aligns across 15 bases. The CDR3 loop spans 15 amino acids. After removal of 6 bases from V and 5 bases from J, the junction contained 7 bases not matched to a gene. Germline CDR1 DFQATT, CDR2 SNEGSKA (reference sequence). CDR3 loop: CSAGLAGGRVETQYF. In nucleotides, the CDR3 is TGCAGTGCAGGACTAGCGGGGGGGAGGGTGGAGACCCAGTACTTC.